One sample yielded the 11 T cell receptor beta chains listed below, sequenced in a study of T cell responses to AZD1222 COVID-19 vaccine. Sequenced by immunoSEQ multiplex PCR; TCRdb stores in-frame clones only, minus some. The repertoire has 170,000 or so clones, 75% to 95% of them found once; the top ten carry 2.5% to 3%. Source: peripheral blood, taken on day 0 of AZD1222 vaccination. All receptors come from an adult in good health.

J is TRBJ1-5 and V is TRBV19; TRBD1 is a possible D gene (5 bases). Between the trimmed V and J ends, which lost 7 bases and 0 bases, there was a span of 10 bases. This CDR3 has 14 amino acids. Germline V gene lookup returns CDR1 LNHDA and CDR2 SQIVND (reference sequence). As DNA, the CDR3 is TGTGCCAGTAAGGTGGGGGGTAGCAATCAGCCCCAGCATTTT. Its protein product is CASKVGGSNQPQHF.

The chain's CDR3 is CASSSLDRDRRDNEQFF. The CDR3, as DNA: TGTGCCAGCAGTTCACTAGACCGGGACCGCCGAGACAATGAGCAGTTCTTC. V usage is TRBV28 and J usage is TRBJ2-1, with D possibly being TRBD1 or TRBD2 (5 bases each). From germline, CDR1 is MDHEN and CDR2 SYDVKM. V was shortened by 4 bases and J by 5 bases, with 21 bases between the two germline ends. The CDR3 contains 17 residues.

The J gene is TRBJ2-1, the V gene TRBV6-5; TRBD2 agrees at 9 bases. The CDR3 has 14 amino acids. V lost 4 bases, J lost 5 bases, and 3 bases stayed unmatched. Germline V gene data show CDR1 as MNHEY and CDR2 as SVGAGI. The CDR3 sequence: CASSFRLADNEQFF. The CDR3 nucleotides read TGTGCCAGCAGTTTCCGACTAGCGGACAATGAGCAGTTCTTC.

The genes are TRBV6-5 and TRBJ2-1; tentatively, D is TRBD2 (6 bases). With 7 bases removed from V and 8 bases from J, the gap between germline ends came to 12 bases. Germline assignment: CDR1 MNHEY and CDR2 SVGAGI. CDR3 size: 12 residues. CDR3 sequence reads: CASNKGGDEQFF. The DNA of the CDR3 is TGTGCCAGCAACAAGGGAGGCGATGAGCAGTTCTTC.

The chain recombines TRBV19 with TRBJ2-3; 8 bases are shared with TRBD2. Trimming took 8 bases from V and 0 from J; bases not matched to a gene: 4. Germline loops: CDR1 LNHDA, CDR2 SQIVND (reference sequence). The CDR3 totals 14 residues. CDR3 DNA sequence: TGTGCCAGTCACCAGCGGGGGAGCACAGATACGCAGTATTTT. It is translated as CASHQRGSTDTQYF.

CDR3 amino acids: CASSSAGGANTEAFF. For the CDR3, the DNA is TGTGCCAGCAGCTCGGCAGGGGGGGCGAACACTGAAGCTTTCTTT. This chain connects TRBV5-5 to TRBJ1-1; TRBD1 aligns across 7 bases. J lost 1 base, V lost 3 bases, and 6 bases had no gene match. The CDR3 spans 15 residues. Germline CDR1 SGHKS, CDR2 YYEKEE (reference sequence).

This clone has only one observation. This chain uses TRBV10-3 with TRBJ2-3; TRBD2 might be the D (8 bases). V shed 5 bases and J shed 7 bases, with 22 bases lying between them. This CDR3 is 16 amino acids long. The germline V gene encodes CDR1 ENHRY and CDR2 SYGVKD. The CDR3 DNA reads as TGTGCCATCAGTTTAACAGGGGCGGGGGGCGGAAATACGCAGTATTTT. Residues: CAISLTGAGGGNTQYF.

This chain joins TRBV7-2 and TRBJ1-4; weak D call: TRBD1 (5 bases). Trimming took 5 bases from V and 2 from J, leaving 15 bases between them. The CDR3 consists of 16 residues. Germline CDR1 is SGHTA and CDR2 is FQGNSA. CDR3 nucleotide sequence: TGTGCCAGCAGCGCCCCCGGCGGGGGGACTAATGAAAAACTGTTTTTT. This translates into CASSAPGGGTNEKLFF.

V is TRBV27 and J is TRBJ1-4; the D gene is possibly TRBD1 (5 bases). The CDR3 contains 13 residues. CDR1 is MNHEY and CDR2 is SMNVEV in the germline V gene (reference sequence). With 5 bases removed from V and 7 bases from J, the gap between germline ends came to 11 bases. The chain's CDR3 is CASSPWGGEKLFF. Here the CDR3 DNA reads TGTGCCAGCAGTCCATGGGGGGGTGAAAAACTGTTTTTT. Variable domain in full (rest from reference TRBV27 and TRBJ1-4): EAQVTQNPRYLITVTGKKLTVTCSQNMNHEYMSWYRQDPGLGLRQIYYSMNVEVTDKGDVPEGYKVSRKEKRNFPLILESPSPNQTSLYFCASSPWGGEKLFFGSGTQLSVL.

V is TRBV7-9 and J is TRBJ2-5; either TRBD1 or TRBD2 may supply D (5 bases each). V lost 3 bases to trimming and J lost 5 bases, with 16 bases between them. The germline gives CDR1 SEHNR, CDR2 FQNEAQ (reference sequence). This CDR3 has 15 amino acids. CDR3 in amino acids: CASSLRPSGLETQYF. CDR3 nucleotide sequence: TGTGCCAGCAGCTTGCGTCCGTCGGGGCTGGAGACCCAGTACTTC.

The V and J genes are TRBV7-2 and TRBJ2-5, with 7 positions matching TRBD1. The J segment lost 4 bases and the V segment lost 2 bases, leaving 7 bases of the junction unmatched. The CDR3 runs to 15 residues. Germline V gene lookup returns CDR1 SGHTA and CDR2 FQGNSA. This CDR3 is CASSLYRGSGETQYF. In nucleotides, the CDR3 is TGTGCCAGCAGCTTATACAGGGGATCGGGAGAGACCCAGTACTTC.